This T cell receptor beta chain emerged from a study of CD8+ T cells in alopecia areata. Study as a whole: The roughly 6-11-week-old female C3H/HeJ mice were given skin taken from approximately 6-13-month-old C3H/HeJ graft donors that had spontaneous alopecia. Overall study results and limits: Relative to normal scalp, lesional scalp, especially alopecia totalis/universalis, showed higher clonality. Compared with mice, patients displayed less clear TCR sharing, possibly for HLA-related reasons.

Of note for this clone: Its target is not known. Gene labels here are mouse ones. The read ends 4 residues early relative to the CDR3; the germline J gene fills the gap.

The CDR3 is 15 residues long. Per the germline V gene, CDR1 is NSQYPW and CDR2 is LRSPGD (reference sequence). The trim removed 4 bases at V and 4 bases at J, leaving 6 bases unmatched. Once RNA had been extracted, it was reverse transcribed into cDNA to act as the sequencing template. Measured with immunoSEQ multiplex PCR; TCRdb has only the in-frame clones, and not every one. The table lists roughly 110,000 clones, no singletons, with around a fifth in the top ten. What was sequenced was lesional skin. The V call is TRBV1, the J call TRBJ1-4; 7 bases match TRBD1. The clonotype was recovered from a C3H/HeJ mouse with alopecia areata. For the strain, the MHC haplotype given is H2-k. CDR3: CTCSGYRGNNERLFF. Partial CDR3 DNA: TGCACCTGCAGTGGGTACAGGGGAAACAACGAA.